A single sample gave rise to the 8 T cell receptor beta chains below, sequenced in a study of spatial heterogeneity in lung cancer. These receptors' antigens are unknown. TCRdb ran MiXCR on the 5' RACE reads and lists one entry per CDR3 protein. The profile shows 9,700 or so distinct CDR3 sequences, less than 7.5% of them singletons. Study findings and constraints: For expanded intratumoral alpha and beta TCRs, counts tracked tumor mutation counts.

The time point here: sample taken at primary tumor resection. The material was lung tumor tissue, obtained at surgery. The receptor set was obtained from a male donor with early-stage non-small cell lung cancer.

By share of the sample, this clonotype is medium-sized. This beta chain came through as a stray read in a library set up for alpha chains, and its size says little. The CDR3 DNA sequence: TGCAGTGCTAGACCCGGGACTAGCGGGAGTACTTCCCCCTACAATGAGCAGTTCTTC. Translation gives CSARPGTSGSTSPYNEQFF. The chain uses TRBV20-1 and TRBJ2-1, with 14 bases identical to TRBD2. The CDR3 is 19 residues long. Trimming removed 2 bases from V and 2 bases from J; junction bases left unmatched: 11. CDR1 DFQATT and CDR2 SNEGSKA come from the germline V gene (reference sequence).

Turning to this clonotype: This beta chain is an off-target read within a library intended for alpha chains, so its frequency means little. The chain uses TRBV3-1 and TRBJ1-5; possible D gene TRBD1, 5 bases. The germline V gene encodes CDR1 LGHDT and CDR2 YNNKEL (reference sequence). The CDR3 length is 15 residues. Trimming pared 2 bases from V and 0 bases from J, leaving 8 bases between. In nucleotides, the CDR3 is TGTGCCAGCAGCCAACTCGGGGGTAGCAATCAGCCCCAGCATTTT. This sequence encodes CASSQLGGSNQPQHF.

This clonotype was counted many times. This beta chain slipped into a library made for alpha chains as a stray read, so its size is not meaningful. V and J are TRBV27 and TRBJ1-2; D ambiguous. This CDR3 spans 13 amino acids. Germline V CDR1 and CDR2: MNHEY, SMNVEV (reference sequence). Trimming shortened V by 5 bases and J by 7 bases, and 14 bases separated the two germline ends. The CDR3, as DNA: TGTGCCAGCAGTCCTACACTGGCAGGTGGCTACACCTTC. Encoded protein: CASSPTLAGGYTF.

At least ten counts were recorded for this clonotype. A library made for alpha chains picked up this beta chain off target, so its size means little. The chain is built from TRBV27 and TRBJ2-7, with TRBD2 matching 11 bases. The V gene end was trimmed by 6 bases and the J gene end by 4 bases; junction bases not matched to a gene: 11. Germline assignment: CDR1 MNHEY and CDR2 SMNVEV (reference sequence). The CDR3 consists of 16 residues. The CDR3 sequence is CASSSPPTSGSYEQYF. The CDR3, as DNA: TGTGCCAGCAGCAGCCCCCCCACTAGCGGGAGTTACGAGCAGTACTTC.

Turning to this clonotype: Little can be read into the size of this beta chain, an off-target read in a library designed for alpha chains. The V gene is TRBV28, the J gene TRBJ2-7; TRBD1 matches 9 bases. V was pared by 6 bases and J by 0 bases, with 3 bases of the junction left unmatched. From germline, CDR1 is MDHEN and CDR2 SYDVKM. The CDR3 has 14 residues. CDR3 region: CASRDRGSSYEQYF. The CDR3, as DNA: TGTGCCAGCAGAGACAGGGGGTCCTCCTACGAGCAGTACTTC.

Comment on this clonotype: Found in a library prepared for alpha chains, this beta chain is an off-target read, and its abundance has little meaning. CDR3 bases: TGTGCCAGCAGTTACGAAACATCGGGGAACACTGAAGCTTTCTTT. This gives the protein CASSYETSGNTEAFF. This sequence joins TRBV6-5 and TRBJ1-1; no clear D. Trimming took off 2 bases at V and 1 base at J, with 11 bases between the two ends. CDR3 length: 15 amino acids. The germline V gene encodes CDR1 MNHEY and CDR2 SVGAGI.

This clonotype is categorized as medium-sized. Because this beta chain is a stray read in a library intended to capture alpha chains, its abundance should not be given much weight. The V call is TRBV20-1, the J call TRBJ1-1; D perhaps matches TRBD1 (5 bases). Germline CDR1 and CDR2: DFQATT and SNEGSKA (reference sequence). V lost 0 bases and J 1 base, leaving 12 bases between the germline ends. The CDR3 runs 15 residues. CDR3: CSARDPSQGNTEAFF. The CDR3 region has the DNA TGCAGTGCTAGAGATCCGAGTCAGGGGAACACTGAAGCTTTCTTT.

This clonotype is labeled as medium-sized. A library prepared for alpha chains yielded this beta chain as an off-target read; its size is of little meaning. This sequence joins TRBV28 and TRBJ1-1; the D gene is possibly TRBD1 (5 bases). Germline CDR1 MDHEN, CDR2 SYDVKM. The CDR3 is 13 amino acids. V dropped 3 bases and J dropped 5 bases, with 10 bases sitting between them. The CDR3: CASSLGGRTEAFF. CDR3 coding DNA: TGTGCCAGCAGTTTGGGGGGTAGGACTGAAGCTTTCTTT.